This T cell receptor (beta chain) was obtained from a study of T cell changes during pregnancy in multiple sclerosis. Some clones are missing from TCRdb's copy, which holds only in-frame ones; the method was immunoSEQ multiplex PCR. Among about 64,000 clones listed, around 96% were seen once. Here the sequenced sample was CD8+ T cells from peripheral blood mononuclear cells, taken after pregnancy. The TCR comes from a female donor with multiple sclerosis, enrolled in a pregnancy study.

The DNA of the CDR3 is TGTGCCAGCAGTTTATTGGGGGCCGATCAGCCCCAGCATTTT. Amino acid sequence: CASSLLGADQPQHF. V usage is TRBV28 and J usage is TRBJ1-5, with D possibly being TRBD1 (6 bases). V was pared by 1 base and J by 5 bases, with 9 bases between. The CDR3 is 14 amino acids. Germline V lookup: CDR1 MDHEN, CDR2 SYDVKM.